The sample holds a few counts of the clone carrying this T cell receptor beta chain. The antigen is unknown. Central memory, naive, regulatory and stem cell-like memory CD4+ cells were sorted by CD45RO/CCR7/CD25/CD127/CD95/CD27. All of the sorted populations showed purity greater than 95%. This sample is part of a study of beta chain features in type 1 diabetes. Study background: Patients were similar to healthy donors in age and gender (as well as in cell yields). Study-wide findings and caveats: TCRB CDR3 length was moderately but significantly reduced in all four CD4+ subsets of Type 1 diabetes patients.

Sequenced material consisted of expressed TCRB transcripts (all of the isolated RNA was reverse transcribed). The table came from immunoSEQ multiplex PCR; TCRdb's copy has only in-frame clones and leaves some out. The sample carries under 850,000 clones, over 10% recorded once. Germline CDR1 and CDR2: SNHLY and FYNNEI. V lost 6 bases, J lost 0 bases, and 9 bases lay in between. The CDR3 extends over 13 amino acids. This chain joins TRBV2 and TRBJ2-7; D may be TRBD1 (7 bases). Sequenced: naive CD4+ T cells from blood. This receptor was taken from a man between 18 and 29 years old with type 1 diabetes. CDR3 protein: CASRRDSSYEQYF. The CDR3 DNA is TGTGCCAGCAGGCGGGACAGCTCCTACGAGCAGTACTTC.